The sequence of this T cell receptor beta chain was determined in a study of control samples from healthy donors and cancer patients. Germline assignment: CDR1 SGHRS and CDR2 YFSETQ. CDR3 length equals 17 residues. V lost 5 bases to trimming and J lost 0 bases; unmatched junction nucleotides: 9. Profiling relied on immunoSEQ multiplex PCR, and the TCRdb table lists in-frame clones only, not all of them. The data show around 53,000 clones, about 85% seen once. Sequencing was done on a sample of PBMCs. This sequence was found in a man between 60 and 75 years old with head and neck cancer. The chain joins TRBV5-1 to TRBJ2-2; 8 nucleotides line up with TRBD2. The CDR3 nucleotides are TGCGCCAGCAGTCTTCAGCCCGGGGGGGCGAACACCGGGGAGCTGTTTTTT. Amino acid sequence: CASSLQPGGANTGELFF.